This T cell receptor beta chain was identified during a study of blood T cell repertoires in COVID-19. About the study: Both acute and convalescent COVID-19 samples were obtained from the United States, Italy and Spain. T cells, B-cell-depleted T cells, or PBMCs provided the cDNA or gDNA that served as material.

CDR1 MNHNY and CDR2 SVGAGI come from the germline V gene (reference sequence). The CDR3 runs to 16 residues. V lost 4 bases and J lost 4; bases outside the gene matches: 7. Original methodology: Nucleated cell counts were estimated from reference gene primer amplification. Profiling relied on immunoSEQ multiplex PCR, and the TCRdb table lists in-frame clones only, not all of them. The V and J calls and clone size are taken from that table; D and trimming were inferred from the DNA. The data hold some 450,000 clones, with roughly 90% observed a single time. The sample comprised peripheral blood. This TCR was recovered from a man between 18 and 35 years old with COVID-19, enrolled during active disease. The chain carries TRBV6-6 and TRBJ2-1; 10 bases fit TRBD2. The CDR3 loop is CASSWTGTSEYNEQFF. The CDR3 DNA reads TGTGCCAGCAGTTGGACGGGGACTAGCGAATACAATGAGCAGTTCTTC.